Below are 4 T cell receptor beta chains sequenced from a single sample in a study of T cells after yellow fever vaccination. TCRdb recomputed calls from the 5' RACE reads with MiXCR, one row per CDR3 protein. The sample lists a few hundred thousand distinct CDR3 sequences; around 7% were seen once. This sample comprised PBMCs, obtained roughly 46 days after the first yellow fever vaccination. These receptors were taken from a man between 18 and 29 years old who received the YFV17D yellow fever vaccine.

This clonotype has only a few counts. The chain carries TRBV11-1 and TRBJ2-3, with D possibly being TRBD2 (6 bases). V dropped 5 bases and J dropped 4 bases, with 28 bases sitting between them. There are 19 residues in the CDR3. Germline V gene data show CDR1 as SGHAT and CDR2 as FQDESV (reference sequence). The CDR3 protein is CASSRPVRGLPQFADTQYF. The CDR3, as DNA: TGTGCCAGCAGCCGCCCCGTACGGGGGTTGCCTCAATTTGCAGATACGCAGTATTTT.

In this sample, this clonotype turned up a few times. The chain joins TRBV9 to TRBJ2-5; the D gene is possibly TRBD1 (6 bases). The CDR3 runs to 14 residues. Germline values: CDR1 SGDLS, CDR2 YYNGEE. The V end was cut by 3 bases, the J end by 0 bases, with 9 bases between. CDR3 DNA sequence: TGTGCCAGCAGCGAAAGGACAGACCAAGAGACCCAGTACTTC. This sequence encodes CASSERTDQETQYF. Full variable domain (rest looked up from reference TRBV9 and TRBJ2-5): DSGVTQTPKHLITATGQRVTLRCSPRSGDLSVYWYQQSLDQGLQFLIQYYNGEERAKGNILERFSAQQFPDLHSELNLSSLELGDSALYFCASSERTDQETQYFGPGTRLLVL.

This clonotype was counted a few times. This rearrangement joins TRBV5-1 to TRBJ2-3; D is perhaps TRBD1 (6 bases). The germline V gene has CDR1 SGHRS and CDR2 YFSETQ. Trimming pared 7 bases from V and 1 base from J, leaving 10 bases between. This CDR3 region has 13 residues. CDR3 nucleotide sequence: TGCGCCAGCGGGGGCGAGGGCACAGATACGCAGTATTTT. Translated, it gives CASGGEGTDTQYF.

In its sample, this clonotype was seen a few times. The rearrangement links TRBV3-1 to TRBJ1-3, with TRBD1 matching 8 bases. The CDR3 runs 19 residues. CDR1 LGHDT and CDR2 YNNKEL come from the germline V gene (reference sequence). J was trimmed by 0 bases and V by 0 bases; bases with no gene match: 10. CDR3 nucleotide sequence: TGTGCCAGCAGCCAAGATCGCCGGACAGGGAGCCTCTCTGGAAACACCATATATTTT. This gives the protein CASSQDRRTGSLSGNTIYF.